The clone carrying this TCR beta chain was counted ten times or more. No antigen is known for it. TCR beta CDR3 sequences were amplified from RNA transcripts. Carried out on the TCR CDR3, a first-round RT-PCR used the HTBI primer set. MiXCR, applied by TCRdb to the multiplex PCR reads, yields one record per CDR3 protein. Of over 500,000 distinct CDR3 sequences listed, 35% to 50% are singletons. The sample belongs to a study of T cells in Graves' hyperthyroidism and ophthalmopathy. Patients having uncontrolled infection, another autoimmune disease, pregnancy or lactation were not included. Diagnostic assessment was based on clinical symptoms, serum thyroxine and TRAb, thyroid ultrasound and orbital computed tomography. The study's findings and limits: A median around 6.8 months before onset, the model predicted ophthalmopathy. Blood also carried most thyroid clonotypes expanded above 0.001.

The source of this sequence is an adult woman with Graves' disease, either hyperthyroidism or ophthalmopathy (not recorded which). Specimen: peripheral blood or thyroid tissue (not recorded which).

Here the CDR3 reads CASSQQTGGAEAFF. DNA of the CDR3: TGTGCCAGCAGCCAACAGACAGGGGGGGCTGAAGCTTTCTTT. The V call is TRBV4-2, the J call TRBJ1-1; 9 bases are a match to TRBD1. The germline CDR1 and CDR2 sequences are LGHNA and YNFKEQ. There are 14 residues in the CDR3. Unmatched junction bases numbered 4, after V lost 2 bases and J lost 6 bases.